The T cell receptor beta chain described here comes from a study of blood T cell repertoires in COVID-19. The overall study: PBMCs, B-cell-depleted T cells, or T cells provided the cDNA or gDNA that made up the material.

In the authors' workflow: Amplification from reference gene primers served as the basis for estimated nucleated cell counts. Clones were sequenced by immunoSEQ multiplex PCR, and TCRdb holds only the in-frame ones, with some missing. The DNA gave D and trimming, while V, J and clone size come from that table. The sample records about 470,000 clones, about nine tenths being singletons. V gave up 7 bases and J gave up 2 bases, with 8 bases separating them. This CDR3 region has 12 residues. The V gene's germline CDR1 is MNHEY and CDR2 SVGAGI. Specimen: PBMCs or T cells enriched from blood (not recorded which). This clonotype was obtained from a woman younger than 35 who had recovered from COVID-19. This chain joins TRBV6-5 and TRBJ1-2, with D uncertain. The CDR3 nucleotides are TGTGCCAGCACCAGGCCCAACTATGGCTACACCTTC. The encoded protein is CASTRPNYGYTF.